A single sample gave rise to the 19 T cell receptor beta chains below, sequenced in a study of spatial heterogeneity in lung cancer. Points from the study as a whole: Tumors with more nonsynonymous mutations had more expanded intratumoral alpha and beta TCRs.

Antigen specificity for these receptors is unknown. Sample time point: sample taken at primary tumor resection. TCRdb re-analysed the 5' RACE reads in MiXCR, keeping a single row per CDR3 protein. The data show some 25,000 distinct CDR3 sequences, with roughly 6.6% seen just once and approximately 24% held by the top ten. Material: lung tumor tissue, obtained at surgery. These receptors originate from a male donor with early-stage non-small cell lung cancer.

About this clonotype itself: This CDR3 is missing its conserved last phenylalanine or tryptophan, likely due to a read error. The gene calls are TRBV11-2 and TRBJ1-2, with TRBD1 identical over 10 bases. The V gene end was trimmed by 2 bases and the J gene end by 8 bases; junction bases not matched to a gene: 2. This CDR3 is 13 amino acids long. The V gene's germline CDR1 is SGHAT and CDR2 FQNNGV. The CDR3 reads CASSLTTGGGYTY. The CDR3 nucleotides read TGTGCCAGCAGCTTAACGACAGGGGGCGGCTACACCTAC.

This clonotype was observed at least ten times. CDR3 DNA: TGTGCCAGCAGCCTCTGGACAGGGAAAGCTAGTGAGCAGTTCTTC. This gives the protein CASSLWTGKASEQFF. V is TRBV3-1 and J is TRBJ2-1; TRBD1 matches at 8 bases. This CDR3 is built from 15 residues. V shed 4 bases, J shed 9 bases, and the junction held 11 bases outside the gene matches. Per germline, CDR1 LGHDT and CDR2 YNNKEL (reference sequence).

CDR3 sequence reads: CASSQDSLVYGYTF. Here the CDR3 DNA reads TGTGCCAGCAGCCAAGATAGCCTAGTATATGGCTACACCTTC. The rearrangement uses TRBV4-2 and TRBJ1-2; no firm D call. Germline CDR1 is LGHNA and CDR2 is YNFKEQ. V dropped 0 bases and J dropped 5 bases, with 10 bases sitting between them. The CDR3 contains 14 residues.

The chain carries TRBV12-3 or TRBV12-4 and TRBJ2-7, with TRBD1 as a possible D gene (5 bases). V shed 0 bases and J shed 2 bases, with 8 bases lying between them. The CDR3 covers 14 residues. The CDR3, as DNA: TGTGCCAGCAGTTTAGCAGGGGTGACCTACGAGCAGTACTTC. Translated: CASSLAGVTYEQYF.

The chain has TRBV20-1 and TRBJ1-6, with D possibly being TRBD1 (5 bases). The CDR3 totals 13 residues. Trimming cost V 4 bases and J 9 bases, with 13 bases left between them. Germline-derived CDR1 and CDR2 are DFQATT and SNEGSKA (reference sequence). CDR3 bases: TGCAGTGCTAACAACAGGCTACCTTCACCCCTCCACTTT. It is translated as CSANNRLPSPLHF.

This clonotype was detected ten times or more. The chain employs TRBV2 and TRBJ2-5; 8 bases match TRBD1. Germline CDR1 and CDR2: SNHLY and FYNNEI. This CDR3 spans 12 amino acids. V shed 6 bases, J shed 8 bases, and the junction held 5 bases outside the gene matches. In nucleotides, the CDR3 is TGTGCCAGCAGCTACGGACAGGGAACCCAGTACTTC. The encoded protein is CASSYGQGTQYF.

This clonotype was detected many times. The chain employs TRBV6-5 and TRBJ1-6; no firm D call. Germline CDR1 is MNHEY and CDR2 is SVGAGI. CDR3 size: 13 residues. V was shortened by 2 bases and J by 10 bases, with 9 bases between the two germline ends. The CDR3 spells CASSYMGNSPLHF. The CDR3 DNA follows: TGTGCCAGCAGTTACATGGGGAACTCACCCCTCCACTTT.

This clonotype was observed many times. This chain uses TRBV20-1 with TRBJ1-5; TRBD1 matches at 7 bases. The V and J ends lost 1 base and 4 bases, in that order; junction bases with no gene match: 4. The CDR3 has 14 residues. Germline values: CDR1 DFQATT, CDR2 SNEGSKA (reference sequence). CDR3 bases: TGCAGTGCTAGAGTCGGGACAGATAATCAGCCCCAGCATTTT. Amino acid sequence: CSARVGTDNQPQHF.

This clonotype was observed many times. The chain joins TRBV20-1 to TRBJ2-7; TRBD2 might be the D (6 bases). This CDR3 region has 12 residues. Germline CDR1 and CDR2: DFQATT and SNEGSKA (reference sequence). Trimming shortened V by 5 bases and J by 2 bases, and 10 bases separated the two germline ends. For the CDR3, the DNA is TGCAGTGCTTCGGGAGAGGCCTACGAGCAGTACTTC. The encoded protein is CSASGEAYEQYF.

This clonotype was detected only a few times. The chain carries TRBV2 and TRBJ2-2; D remains unclear. Per the germline V gene, CDR1 is SNHLY and CDR2 is FYNNEI. V dropped 7 bases and J dropped 1 base, with 7 bases sitting between them. CDR3 length: 13 residues. The CDR3 here is CASTRQNTGELFF. As DNA, the CDR3 is TGTGCCAGCACCCGACAGAACACCGGGGAGCTGTTTTTT.

This clonotype was detected ten times or more. The chain uses TRBV18 and TRBJ2-3; D gene ambiguous. The CDR3 is made up of 12 amino acids. The V gene's germline CDR1 is KGHSH and CDR2 LQKENI. The V end lost 6 bases, the J end lost 0 bases, and 4 bases lay between the germline ends. The CDR3 coding sequence is TGTGCCAGCTCCCTTAGCACAGATACGCAGTATTTT. Translation: CASSLSTDTQYF.

A few counts support this clonotype. The chain links TRBV7-2 to TRBJ2-7; 9 bases are a match to TRBD2. The V gene end was trimmed by 4 bases and the J gene end by 5 bases; junction bases not matched to a gene: 6. Germline-derived CDR1 and CDR2 are SGHTA and FQGNSA. The CDR3 sequence is 14 residues long. DNA for the CDR3: TGTGCCAGCAGCTCGAGGGCTAGCGGGAACGAGCAGTACTTC. Its translation is CASSSRASGNEQYF.

This clonotype showed up many times. This CDR3 is CSGGLAGVLAQYF. The DNA of the CDR3 is TGCAGCGGGGGACTAGCGGGGGTCCTGGCCCAGTACTTC. The V and J genes are TRBV29-1 and TRBJ2-5, with 14 bases matching TRBD2. Trimming at V came to 7 bases and at J to 9 bases, leaving 7 bases not matched to a gene. Germline V gene lookup returns CDR1 SQVTM and CDR2 ANQGSEA. This CDR3 has 13 residues.

This clonotype was counted only a few times. The chain couples TRBV20-1 to TRBJ2-7, with D maybe TRBD2 (5 bases). V was pared by 0 bases and J by 7 bases, with 22 bases between. Germline lookup yields CDR1 DFQATT and CDR2 SNEGSKA (reference sequence). The CDR3 length is 16 residues. CDR3 sequence: CSARDWTLGRSGEQYF. In DNA form, the CDR3 reads TGCAGTGCTAGAGACTGGACTCTTGGGCGGAGTGGGGAGCAGTACTTC.

This clonotype was recorded a few times. This chain uses TRBV5-1 with TRBJ2-5; 7 nucleotides line up with TRBD1. The V gene end was trimmed by 7 bases and the J gene end by 5 bases; junction bases not matched to a gene: 11. The CDR3 sequence is 14 residues long. CDR1 SGHRS and CDR2 YFSETQ come from the germline V gene. The CDR3 DNA reads TGCGCCAGCGGGGACAGCTTGGATATGGAGACCCAGTACTTC. Amino acids: CASGDSLDMETQYF.

The table lists this clonotype with a few counts. J is TRBJ2-6 and V is TRBV12-3 or TRBV12-4; no firm D call. CDR3 length equals 15 residues. V was cut by 5 bases and J by 0 bases, with 8 bases left in between. The CDR3 loop is CASSPHGSGANVLTF. The CDR3 region has the DNA TGTGCCAGCAGTCCTCACGGCTCTGGGGCCAACGTCCTGACTTTC.

This clonotype has at least ten counts. V usage is TRBV7-2 and J usage is TRBJ2-7; 11 nucleotides align to TRBD2. The CDR3 runs to 15 residues. Losses at the gene ends were 1 base for V and 4 bases for J; bases not matched to a gene: 3. Germline V gene data show CDR1 as SGHTA and CDR2 as FQGNSA. CDR3 loop: CASSLGASGGYEQYF. DNA of the CDR3: TGTGCCAGCAGCTTAGGTGCTAGCGGGGGGTACGAGCAGTACTTC.

This clonotype was counted many times. V is TRBV6-2 or TRBV6-3 and J is TRBJ1-1; D is possibly TRBD1 (6 bases). In germline, CDR1 is MNHEY, CDR2 SVGEGT. With 7 bases removed from V and 0 bases from J, the gap between germline ends came to 18 bases. CDR3 length: 16 residues. The CDR3 sequence is CASIPGKTGMNTEAFF. CDR3 DNA: TGTGCCAGCATCCCCGGGAAGACAGGTATGAACACTGAAGCTTTCTTT.

This clonotype was picked up a small number of times. The V gene is TRBV3-1, the J gene TRBJ1-1, with a tentative D call TRBD1 (6 bases). CDR1 LGHDT and CDR2 YNNKEL come from the germline V gene (reference sequence). Trimming removed 2 bases from V and 10 bases from J, with 14 bases in between. This CDR3 comprises 13 residues. The CDR3 is CASSQTLTGIAFF. In nucleotides, the CDR3 is TGTGCCAGCAGCCAAACTCTCACAGGGATAGCTTTCTTT.